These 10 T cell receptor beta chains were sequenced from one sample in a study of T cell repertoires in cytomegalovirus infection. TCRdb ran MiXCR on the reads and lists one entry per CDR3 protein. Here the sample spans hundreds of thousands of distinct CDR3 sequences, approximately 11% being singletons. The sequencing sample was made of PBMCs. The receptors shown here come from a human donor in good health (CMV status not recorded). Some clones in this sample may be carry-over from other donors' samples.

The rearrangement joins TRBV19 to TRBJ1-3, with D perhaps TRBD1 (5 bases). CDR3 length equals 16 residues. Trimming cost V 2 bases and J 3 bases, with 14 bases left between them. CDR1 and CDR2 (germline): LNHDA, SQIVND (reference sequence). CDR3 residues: CASSILYGTDGNTIYF. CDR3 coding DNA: TGTGCCAGTAGTATACTCTACGGGACGGATGGAAACACCATATATTTT.

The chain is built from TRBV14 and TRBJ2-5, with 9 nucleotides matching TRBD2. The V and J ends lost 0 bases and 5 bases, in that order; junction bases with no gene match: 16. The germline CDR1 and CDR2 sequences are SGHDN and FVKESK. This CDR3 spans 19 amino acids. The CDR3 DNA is TGTGCCAGCAGCCAAGACTATAAGTGGGGGCTAGCGGGACGGGAGACCCAGTACTTC. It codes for CASSQDYKWGLAGRETQYF.

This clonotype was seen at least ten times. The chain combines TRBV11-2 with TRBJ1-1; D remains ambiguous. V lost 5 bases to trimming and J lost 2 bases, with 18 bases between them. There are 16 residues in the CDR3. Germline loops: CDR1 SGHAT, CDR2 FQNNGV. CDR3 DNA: TGTGCCAGCAGCCAAACGGTAGTGCAAGACAACACTGAAGCTTTCTTT. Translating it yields CASSQTVVQDNTEAFF.

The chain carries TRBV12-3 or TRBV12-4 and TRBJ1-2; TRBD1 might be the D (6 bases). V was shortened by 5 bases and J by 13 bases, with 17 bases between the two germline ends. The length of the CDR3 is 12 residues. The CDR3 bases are TGTGCCAGCAGTATCACGGCAAGGGGGAGCACCTTC. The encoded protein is CASSITARGSTF.

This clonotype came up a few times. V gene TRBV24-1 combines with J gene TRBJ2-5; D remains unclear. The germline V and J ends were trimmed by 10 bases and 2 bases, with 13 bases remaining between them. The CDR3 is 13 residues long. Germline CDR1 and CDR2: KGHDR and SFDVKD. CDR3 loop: CATATVDQETQYF. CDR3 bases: TGTGCCACGGCCACGGTCGATCAAGAGACCCAGTACTTC.

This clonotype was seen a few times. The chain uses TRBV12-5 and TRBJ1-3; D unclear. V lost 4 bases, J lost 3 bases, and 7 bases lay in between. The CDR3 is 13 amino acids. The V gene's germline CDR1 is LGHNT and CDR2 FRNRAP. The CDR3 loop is CASGWEVGNTIYF. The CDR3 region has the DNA TGTGCTAGTGGTTGGGAGGTTGGAAACACCATATATTTT.

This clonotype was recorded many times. For the CDR3, the DNA is TGCAGTGCTAGTAGGGACAGCCAGTTGAACACTGAAGCTTTCTTT. Translation: CSASRDSQLNTEAFF. The V and J genes are TRBV20-1 and TRBJ1-1, with TRBD1 identical over 7 bases. V dropped 3 bases and J dropped 0; count of bases not matched to a gene: 7. CDR1 and CDR2 (germline): DFQATT, SNEGSKA (reference sequence). This CDR3 region has 15 residues.

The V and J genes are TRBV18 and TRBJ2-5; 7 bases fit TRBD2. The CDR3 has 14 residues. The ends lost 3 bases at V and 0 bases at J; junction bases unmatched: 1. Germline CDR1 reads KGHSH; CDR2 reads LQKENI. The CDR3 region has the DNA TGTGCCAGCTCACCTACTAGCGACCAAGAGACCCAGTACTTC. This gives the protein CASSPTSDQETQYF. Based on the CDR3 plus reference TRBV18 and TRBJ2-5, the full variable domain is NAGVMQNPRHLVRRRGQEARLRCSPMKGHSHVYWYRQLPEEGLKFMVYLQKENIIDESGMPKERFSAEFPKEGPSILRIQQVVRGDSAAYFCASSPTSDQETQYFGPGTRLLVL.

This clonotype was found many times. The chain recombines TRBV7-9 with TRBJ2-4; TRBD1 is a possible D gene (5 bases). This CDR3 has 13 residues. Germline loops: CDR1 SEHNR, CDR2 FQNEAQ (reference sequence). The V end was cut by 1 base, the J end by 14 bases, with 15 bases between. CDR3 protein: CASSLGTTSPEYF. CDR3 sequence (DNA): TGTGCCAGCAGCTTAGGGACAACGTCCCCGGAGTACTTC.

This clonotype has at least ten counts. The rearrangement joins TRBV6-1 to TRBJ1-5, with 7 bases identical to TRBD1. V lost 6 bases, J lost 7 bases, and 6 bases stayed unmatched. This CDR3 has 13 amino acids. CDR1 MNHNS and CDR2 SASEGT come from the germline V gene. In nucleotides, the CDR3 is TGTGCCAGCAGGGGGACAGCCGGCCAGCCCCAGCATTTT. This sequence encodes CASRGTAGQPQHF.